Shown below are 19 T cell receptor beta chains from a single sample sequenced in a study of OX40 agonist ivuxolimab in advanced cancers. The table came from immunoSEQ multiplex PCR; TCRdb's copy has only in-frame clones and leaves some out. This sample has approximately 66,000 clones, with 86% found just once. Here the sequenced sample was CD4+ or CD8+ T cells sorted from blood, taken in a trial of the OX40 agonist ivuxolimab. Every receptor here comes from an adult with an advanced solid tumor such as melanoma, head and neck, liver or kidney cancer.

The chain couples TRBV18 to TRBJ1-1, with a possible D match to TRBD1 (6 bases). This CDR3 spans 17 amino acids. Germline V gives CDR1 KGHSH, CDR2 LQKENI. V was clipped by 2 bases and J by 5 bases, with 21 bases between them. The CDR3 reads CASSPDSLGGGITEAFF. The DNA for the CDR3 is TGTGCCAGCTCACCAGATTCACTGGGGGGCGGAATAACTGAAGCTTTCTTT.

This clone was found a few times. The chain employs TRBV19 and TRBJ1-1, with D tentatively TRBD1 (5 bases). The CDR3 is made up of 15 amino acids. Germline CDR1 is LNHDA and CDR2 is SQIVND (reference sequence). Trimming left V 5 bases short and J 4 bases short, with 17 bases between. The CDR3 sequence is CASSLNQGSATEAFF. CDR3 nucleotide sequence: TGTGCCAGTAGTCTTAACCAGGGATCTGCCACTGAAGCTTTCTTT.

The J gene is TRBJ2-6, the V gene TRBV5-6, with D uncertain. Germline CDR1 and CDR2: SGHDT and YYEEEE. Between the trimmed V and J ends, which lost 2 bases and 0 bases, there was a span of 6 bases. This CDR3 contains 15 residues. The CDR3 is CASSFWGSGANVLTF. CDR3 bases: TGTGCCAGCAGCTTCTGGGGCTCTGGGGCCAACGTCCTGACTTTC. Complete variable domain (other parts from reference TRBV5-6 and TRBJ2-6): DAGVTQSPTHLIKTRGQQVTLRCSPKSGHDTVSWYQQALGQGPQFIFQYYEEEERQRGNFPDRFSGHQFPNYSSELNVNALLLGDSALYLCASSFWGSGANVLTFGAGSRLTVL.

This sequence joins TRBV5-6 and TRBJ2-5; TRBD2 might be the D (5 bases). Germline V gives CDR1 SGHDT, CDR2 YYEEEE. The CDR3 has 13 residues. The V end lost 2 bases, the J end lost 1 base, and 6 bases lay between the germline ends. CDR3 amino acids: CASSFRGQETQYF. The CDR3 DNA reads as TGTGCCAGCAGCTTTCGGGGCCAAGAGACCCAGTACTTC.

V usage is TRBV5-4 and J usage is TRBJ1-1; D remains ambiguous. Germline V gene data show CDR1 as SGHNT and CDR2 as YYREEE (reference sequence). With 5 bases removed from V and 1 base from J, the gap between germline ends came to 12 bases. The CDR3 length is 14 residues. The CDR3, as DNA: TGTGCCAGCAGTGTTCCTAACGGGAACACTGAAGCTTTCTTT. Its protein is CASSVPNGNTEAFF.

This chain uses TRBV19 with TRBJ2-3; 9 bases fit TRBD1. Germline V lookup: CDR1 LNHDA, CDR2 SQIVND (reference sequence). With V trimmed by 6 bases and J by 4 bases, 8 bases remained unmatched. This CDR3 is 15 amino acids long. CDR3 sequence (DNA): TGTGCCAGTAGGGCCGGGACAGGGAGTGCAGATACGCAGTATTTT. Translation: CASRAGTGSADTQYF.

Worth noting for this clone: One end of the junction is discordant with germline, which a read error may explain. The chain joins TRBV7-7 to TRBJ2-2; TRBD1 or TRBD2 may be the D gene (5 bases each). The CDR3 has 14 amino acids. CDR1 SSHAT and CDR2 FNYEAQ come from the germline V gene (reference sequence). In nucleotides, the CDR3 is TGTGCTAGCAGCCGGGACCCGAACACCGGGGAGCTGTTTTTT. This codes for CASSRDPNTGELFF.

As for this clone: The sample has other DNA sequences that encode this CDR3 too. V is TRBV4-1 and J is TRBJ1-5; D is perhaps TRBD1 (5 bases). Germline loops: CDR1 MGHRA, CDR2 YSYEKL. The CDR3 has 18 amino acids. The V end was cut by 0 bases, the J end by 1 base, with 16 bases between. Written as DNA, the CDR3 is TGCGCCAGCAGCCAAGATCTTGGCCAGGGTCGGAGCAATCAGCCCCAGCATTTT. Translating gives CASSQDLGQGRSNQPQHF.

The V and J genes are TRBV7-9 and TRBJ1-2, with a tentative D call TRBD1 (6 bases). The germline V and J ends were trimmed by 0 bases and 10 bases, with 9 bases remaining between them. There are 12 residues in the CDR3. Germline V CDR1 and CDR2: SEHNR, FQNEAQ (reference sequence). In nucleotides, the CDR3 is TGTGCCAGCAGCTTAGCGGGGACACACTACACCTTC. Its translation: CASSLAGTHYTF.

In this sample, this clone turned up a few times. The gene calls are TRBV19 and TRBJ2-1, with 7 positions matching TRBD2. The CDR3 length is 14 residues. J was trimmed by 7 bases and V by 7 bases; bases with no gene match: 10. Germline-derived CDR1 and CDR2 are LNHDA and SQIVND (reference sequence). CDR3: CASIGWGEGNEQFF. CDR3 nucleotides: TGTGCCAGTATCGGTTGGGGGGAGGGAAATGAGCAGTTCTTC.

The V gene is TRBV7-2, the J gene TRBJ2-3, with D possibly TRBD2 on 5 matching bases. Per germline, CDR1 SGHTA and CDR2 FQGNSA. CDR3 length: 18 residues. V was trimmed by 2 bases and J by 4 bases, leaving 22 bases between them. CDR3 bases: TGTGCCAGCAGCTTAATTTCGGGTGGGAGACGGGGATCAGATACGCAGTATTTT. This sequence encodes CASSLISGGRRGSDTQYF.

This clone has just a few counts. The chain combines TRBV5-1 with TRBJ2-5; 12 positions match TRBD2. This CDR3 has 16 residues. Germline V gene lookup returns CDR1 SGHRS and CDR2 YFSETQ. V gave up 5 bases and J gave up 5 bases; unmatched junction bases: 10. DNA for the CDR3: TGCGCCAGCAGATTTTCCCCGACTAGCGGGAGTGAGACCCAGTACTTC. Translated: CASRFSPTSGSETQYF. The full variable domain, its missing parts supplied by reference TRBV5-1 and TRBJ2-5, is KAGVTQTPRYLIKTRGQQVTLSCSPISGHRSVSWYQQTPGQGLQFLFEYFSETQRNKGNFPGRFSGRQFSNSRSEMNVSTLELGDSALYLCASRFSPTSGSETQYFGPGTRLLVL.

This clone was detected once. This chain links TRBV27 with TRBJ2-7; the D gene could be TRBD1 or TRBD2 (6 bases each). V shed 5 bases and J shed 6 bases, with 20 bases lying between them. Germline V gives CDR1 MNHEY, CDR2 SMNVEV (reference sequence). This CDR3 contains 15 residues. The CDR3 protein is CASSPGGRVGSEQYF. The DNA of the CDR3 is TGTGCCAGCAGTCCCGGGGGCAGGGTGGGCAGCGAGCAGTACTTC.

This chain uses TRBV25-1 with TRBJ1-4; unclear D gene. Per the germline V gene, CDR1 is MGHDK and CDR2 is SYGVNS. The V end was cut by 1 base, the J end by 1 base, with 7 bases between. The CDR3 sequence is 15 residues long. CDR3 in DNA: TGTGCCAGCAGTGAATTTCGGGGAACTAATGAAAAACTGTTTTTT. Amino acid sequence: CASSEFRGTNEKLFF.

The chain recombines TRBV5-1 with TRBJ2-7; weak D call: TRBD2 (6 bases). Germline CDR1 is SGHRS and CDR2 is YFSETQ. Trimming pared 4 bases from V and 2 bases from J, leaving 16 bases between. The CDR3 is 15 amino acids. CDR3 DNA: TGCGCCAGCAGCCGTGGGCCCGGGGAGGCCTACGAGCAGTACTTC. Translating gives CASSRGPGEAYEQYF.

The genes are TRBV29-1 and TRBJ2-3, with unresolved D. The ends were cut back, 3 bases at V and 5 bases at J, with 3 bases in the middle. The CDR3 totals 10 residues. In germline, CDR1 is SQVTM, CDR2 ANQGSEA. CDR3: CSVDRDTQYF. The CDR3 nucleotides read TGCAGCGTTGACAGAGATACGCAGTATTTT.

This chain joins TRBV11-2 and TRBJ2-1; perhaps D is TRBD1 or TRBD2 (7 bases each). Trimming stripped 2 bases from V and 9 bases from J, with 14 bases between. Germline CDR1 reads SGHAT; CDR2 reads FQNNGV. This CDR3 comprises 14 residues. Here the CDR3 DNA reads TGTGCCAGCAGCTTACAGGGGGGGATAGGTGAGCAGTTCTTC. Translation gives CASSLQGGIGEQFF.

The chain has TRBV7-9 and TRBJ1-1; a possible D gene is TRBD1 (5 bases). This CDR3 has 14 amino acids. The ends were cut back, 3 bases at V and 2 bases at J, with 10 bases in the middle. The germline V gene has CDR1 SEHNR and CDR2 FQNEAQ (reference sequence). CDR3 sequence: CASSLTGGNTEAFF. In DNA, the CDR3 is TGTGCCAGCAGCTTGACGGGGGGAAACACTGAAGCTTTCTTT.

CDR3 nucleotide sequence: TGTGCCTGGAGTCGCGGACAGGGGGTAGGTCAGCCCCAGCATTTT. It specifies CAWSRGQGVGQPQHF. The chain links TRBV30 to TRBJ1-5; 10 bases align to TRBD1. V trimming: 2 bases; J trimming: 6 bases; junction bases outside the gene matches: 7. CDR1 GTSNPN and CDR2 SVGIG come from the germline V gene (reference sequence). This CDR3 comprises 15 residues.